This TCR beta chain was documented in a study of shared clonotypes between healthy human individuals. The CDR3 consists of 14 residues. Germline V gene sequence: CDR1 MDHEN, CDR2 SYDVKM. Trimming cost V 5 bases and J 5 bases; bases outside gene matches: 8. In replicate PCRs of sorted subsets, roughly 200 ng DNA, roughly 31,000 T cell genomes, was used. Clones were read by immunoSEQ multiplex PCR, and TCRdb kept only the in-frame ones, dropping some. The data show more than 2,000,000 clones, 93% seen once. The rearrangement joins TRBV28 to TRBJ1-2, with 7 bases lining up with TRBD1. The TCR sequence derives from a man between 18 and 29 years old in good health. Some clones in this sample may be carry-over from other donors' samples. The sample consisted of naive CD4+ T cells from PBMCs. Sample subset: CD45RA+ positively selected. CDR3 sequence reads: CASSPWDRSYGYTF. Here the CDR3 DNA reads TGTGCCAGCAGTCCATGGGACAGATCTTATGGCTACACCTTC.